This T cell receptor beta chain was profiled in a study of blood T cell repertoires in COVID-19. Study details: COVID-19 samples collected from the United States, Italy and Spain covered acute and convalescent phases. PBMCs, B-cell-depleted T cells, or T cells provided the cDNA or gDNA that made up the material.

In germline, CDR1 is LGHNA, CDR2 YNFKEQ. This CDR3 spans 17 amino acids. Trimming took 1 base from V and 4 from J; bases not matched to a gene: 11. In the study's own analysis: Amplified reference gene primers provided the basis for estimating nucleated cell counts. TCRdb keeps only in-frame clones here, not all; method: immunoSEQ multiplex PCR. Clonal size and the V and J genes are those of that table, whereas D and trimming came from the DNA. The sample carries about 170,000 clones, over 80% recorded once. The genes are TRBV4-2 and TRBJ1-2; 8 bases match TRBD1. The sequence was collected from a man aged 25-45 years with COVID-19, enrolled during active disease. The specimen was peripheral blood. CDR3 residues: CASSQGAPGQVIYGYTF. CDR3 sequence (DNA): TGTGCCAGCAGCCAAGGGGCGCCGGGACAGGTTATCTATGGCTACACCTTC.